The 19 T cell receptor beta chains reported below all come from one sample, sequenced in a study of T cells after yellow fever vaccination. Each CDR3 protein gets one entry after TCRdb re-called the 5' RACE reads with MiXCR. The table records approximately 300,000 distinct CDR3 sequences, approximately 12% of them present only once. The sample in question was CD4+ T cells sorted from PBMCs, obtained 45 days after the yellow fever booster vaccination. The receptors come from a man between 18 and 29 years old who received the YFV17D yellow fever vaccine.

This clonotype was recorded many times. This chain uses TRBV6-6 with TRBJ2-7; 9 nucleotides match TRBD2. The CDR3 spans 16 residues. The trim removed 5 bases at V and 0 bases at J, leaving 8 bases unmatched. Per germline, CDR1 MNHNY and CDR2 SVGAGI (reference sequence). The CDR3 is CASSLAGLASSYEQYF. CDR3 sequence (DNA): TGTGCCAGCAGTCTAGCCGGACTAGCGAGCTCCTACGAGCAGTACTTC.

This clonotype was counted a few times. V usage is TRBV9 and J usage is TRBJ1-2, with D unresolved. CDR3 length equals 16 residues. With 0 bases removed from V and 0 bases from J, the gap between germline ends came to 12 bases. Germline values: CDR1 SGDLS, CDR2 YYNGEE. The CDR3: CASSVEQIVSNYGYTF. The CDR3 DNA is TGTGCCAGCAGCGTAGAGCAAATAGTCTCTAACTATGGCTACACCTTC.

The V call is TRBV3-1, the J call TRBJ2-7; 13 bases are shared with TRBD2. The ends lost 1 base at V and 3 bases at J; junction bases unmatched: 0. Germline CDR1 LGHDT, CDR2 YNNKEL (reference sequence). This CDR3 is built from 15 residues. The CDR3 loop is CASSQGLAGGYEQYV. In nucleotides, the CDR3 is TGTGCCAGCAGCCAAGGACTAGCGGGGGGCTACGAGCAGTACGTC.

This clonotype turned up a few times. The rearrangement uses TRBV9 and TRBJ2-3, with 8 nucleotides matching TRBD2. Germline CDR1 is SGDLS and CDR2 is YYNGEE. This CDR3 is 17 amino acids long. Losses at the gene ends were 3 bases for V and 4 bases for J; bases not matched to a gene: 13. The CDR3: CASSAPRHGGAADTQYF. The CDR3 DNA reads TGTGCCAGCAGCGCACCTCGACACGGGGGGGCCGCAGATACGCAGTATTTT.

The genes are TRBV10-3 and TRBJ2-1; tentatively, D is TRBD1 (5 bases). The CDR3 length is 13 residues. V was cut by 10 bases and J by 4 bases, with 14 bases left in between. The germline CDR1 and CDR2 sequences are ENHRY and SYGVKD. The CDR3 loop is CATSGLGYNEQFF. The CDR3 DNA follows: TGTGCCACTTCAGGGCTGGGGTACAATGAGCAGTTCTTC.

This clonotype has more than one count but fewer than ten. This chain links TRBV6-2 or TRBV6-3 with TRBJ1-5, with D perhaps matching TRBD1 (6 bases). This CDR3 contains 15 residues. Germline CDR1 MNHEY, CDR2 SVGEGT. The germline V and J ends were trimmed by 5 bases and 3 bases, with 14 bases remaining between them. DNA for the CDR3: TGTGCCAGCAGTGGGGGCGGAGGAGACAATCAGCCCCAGCATTTT. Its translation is CASSGGGGDNQPQHF.

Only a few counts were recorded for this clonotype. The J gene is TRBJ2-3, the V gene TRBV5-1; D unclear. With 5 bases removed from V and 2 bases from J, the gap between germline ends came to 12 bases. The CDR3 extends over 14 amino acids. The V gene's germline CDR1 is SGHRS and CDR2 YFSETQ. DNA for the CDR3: TGCGCCAGCAGTCCCGGGCTAGTCACAGATACGCAGTATTTT. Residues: CASSPGLVTDTQYF.

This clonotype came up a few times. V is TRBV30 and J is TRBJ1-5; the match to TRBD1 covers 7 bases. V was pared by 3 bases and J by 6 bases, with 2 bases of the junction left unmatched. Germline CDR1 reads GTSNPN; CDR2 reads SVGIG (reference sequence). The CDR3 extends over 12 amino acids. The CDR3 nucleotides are TGTGCCTGGAGCGCAGGGGGTCAGCCCCAGCATTTT. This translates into CAWSAGGQPQHF.

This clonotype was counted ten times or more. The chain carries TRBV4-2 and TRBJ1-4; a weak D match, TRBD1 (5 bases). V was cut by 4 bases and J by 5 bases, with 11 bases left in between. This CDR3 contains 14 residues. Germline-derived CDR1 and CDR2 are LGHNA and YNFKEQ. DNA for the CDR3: TGTGCCAGCAGCCGAACAGGATCCAATGAAAAACTGTTTTTT. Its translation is CASSRTGSNEKLFF.

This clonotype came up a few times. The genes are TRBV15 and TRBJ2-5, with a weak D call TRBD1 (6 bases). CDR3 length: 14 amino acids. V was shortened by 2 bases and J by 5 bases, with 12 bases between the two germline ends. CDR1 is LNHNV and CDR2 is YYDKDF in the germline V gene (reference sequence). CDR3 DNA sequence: TGTGCCACCAGCAGACGAACAGGGCGGGAGACCCAGTACTTC. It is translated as CATSRRTGRETQYF. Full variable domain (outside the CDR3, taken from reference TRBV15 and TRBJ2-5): DAMVIQNPRYQVTQFGKPVTLSCSQTLNHNVMYWYQQKSSQAPKLLFHYYDKDFNNEADTPDNFQSRRPNTSFCFLDIRSPGLGDTAMYLCATSRRTGRETQYFGPGTRLLVL.

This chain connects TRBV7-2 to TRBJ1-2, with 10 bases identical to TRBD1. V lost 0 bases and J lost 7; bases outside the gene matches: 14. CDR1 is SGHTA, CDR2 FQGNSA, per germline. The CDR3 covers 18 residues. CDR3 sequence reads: CASSLAWDRGTFGSGYTF. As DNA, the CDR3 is TGTGCCAGCAGCTTAGCTTGGGACAGGGGAACTTTTGGGTCTGGCTACACCTTC.

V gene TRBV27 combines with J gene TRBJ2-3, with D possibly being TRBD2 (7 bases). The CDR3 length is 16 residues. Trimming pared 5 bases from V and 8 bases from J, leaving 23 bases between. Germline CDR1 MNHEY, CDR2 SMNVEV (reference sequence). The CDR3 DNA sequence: TGTGCCAGCAGTCCGCCCTACGGGGGGCGGATGGGTACGCAGTATTTT. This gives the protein CASSPPYGGRMGTQYF.

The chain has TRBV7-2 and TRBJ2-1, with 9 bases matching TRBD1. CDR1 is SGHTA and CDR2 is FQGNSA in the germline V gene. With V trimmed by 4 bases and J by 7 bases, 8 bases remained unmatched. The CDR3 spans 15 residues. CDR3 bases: TGTGCCAGCAGCTCGGACAGGGGCATTTGGAATGAGCAGTTCTTC. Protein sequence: CASSSDRGIWNEQFF.

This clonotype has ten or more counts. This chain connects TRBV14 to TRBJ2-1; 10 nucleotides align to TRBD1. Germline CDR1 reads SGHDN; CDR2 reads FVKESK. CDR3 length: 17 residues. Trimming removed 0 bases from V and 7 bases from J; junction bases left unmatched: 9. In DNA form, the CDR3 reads TGTGCCAGCAGCCAAGATTTTTGGGACAGGGGACCGAATGAGCAGTTCTTC. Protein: CASSQDFWDRGPNEQFF.

CDR3 nucleotides: TGTGCCAGCTCACCAGCTGCGGTCGGGGAGCAGTACGTC. It yields the protein CASSPAAVGEQYV. This sequence joins TRBV18 and TRBJ2-7, with D unclear. The V end was cut by 2 bases, the J end by 7 bases, with 12 bases between. Germline assignment: CDR1 KGHSH and CDR2 LQKENI. The CDR3 is 13 residues long.

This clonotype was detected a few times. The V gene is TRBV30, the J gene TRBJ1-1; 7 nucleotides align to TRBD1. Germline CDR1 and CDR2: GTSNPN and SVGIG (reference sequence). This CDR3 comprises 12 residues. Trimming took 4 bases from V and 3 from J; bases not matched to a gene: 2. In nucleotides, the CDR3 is TGTGCCTGGAACAGGGGAGACACTGAAGCTTTCTTT. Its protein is CAWNRGDTEAFF.

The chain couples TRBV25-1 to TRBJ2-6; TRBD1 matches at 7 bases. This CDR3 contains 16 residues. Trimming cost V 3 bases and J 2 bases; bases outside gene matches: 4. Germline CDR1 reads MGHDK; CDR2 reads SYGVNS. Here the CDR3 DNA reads TGTGCCAGCAGTGATCTCGGGACAGCTGGGGCCAACGTCCTGACTTTC. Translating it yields CASSDLGTAGANVLTF. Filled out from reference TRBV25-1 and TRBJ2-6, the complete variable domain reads EADIYQTPRYLVIGTGKKITLECSQTMGHDKMYWYQQDPGMELHLIHYSYGVNSTEKGDLSSESTVSRIRTEHFPLTLESARPSHTSQYLCASSDLGTAGANVLTFGAGSRLTVL.

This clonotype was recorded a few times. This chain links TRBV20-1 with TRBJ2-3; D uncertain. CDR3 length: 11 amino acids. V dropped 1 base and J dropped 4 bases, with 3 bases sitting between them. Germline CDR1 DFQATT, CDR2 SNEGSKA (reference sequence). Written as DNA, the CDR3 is TGCAGTGCTAGAGCCCCAGATACGCAGTATTTT. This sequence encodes CSARAPDTQYF.

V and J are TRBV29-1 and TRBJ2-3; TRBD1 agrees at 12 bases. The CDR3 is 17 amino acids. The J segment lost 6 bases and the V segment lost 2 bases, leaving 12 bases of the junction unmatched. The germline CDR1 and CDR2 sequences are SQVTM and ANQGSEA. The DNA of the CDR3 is TGCAGCGTTGAAAAGGGGGGGACAGGGGGCGCCCCCGATACGCAGTATTTT. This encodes CSVEKGGTGGAPDTQYF.